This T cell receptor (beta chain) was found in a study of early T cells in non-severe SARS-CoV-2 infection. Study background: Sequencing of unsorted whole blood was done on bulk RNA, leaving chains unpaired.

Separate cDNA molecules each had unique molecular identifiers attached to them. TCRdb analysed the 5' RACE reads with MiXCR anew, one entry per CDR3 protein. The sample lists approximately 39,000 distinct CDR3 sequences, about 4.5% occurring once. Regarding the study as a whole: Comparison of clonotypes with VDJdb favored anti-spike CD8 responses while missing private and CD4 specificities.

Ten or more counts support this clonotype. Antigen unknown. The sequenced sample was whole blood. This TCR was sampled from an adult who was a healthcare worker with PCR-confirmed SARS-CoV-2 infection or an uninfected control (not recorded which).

In DNA form, the CDR3 reads TGTGCCAGCAGCCTAGCCTATGAGCAGTTCTTC. Its translation: CASSLAYEQFF. This rearrangement joins TRBV12-3 or TRBV12-4 to TRBJ2-1; possibly TRBD2 for D (5 bases). CDR3 size: 11 residues. V lost 6 bases, J lost 8 bases, and 8 bases lay in between.